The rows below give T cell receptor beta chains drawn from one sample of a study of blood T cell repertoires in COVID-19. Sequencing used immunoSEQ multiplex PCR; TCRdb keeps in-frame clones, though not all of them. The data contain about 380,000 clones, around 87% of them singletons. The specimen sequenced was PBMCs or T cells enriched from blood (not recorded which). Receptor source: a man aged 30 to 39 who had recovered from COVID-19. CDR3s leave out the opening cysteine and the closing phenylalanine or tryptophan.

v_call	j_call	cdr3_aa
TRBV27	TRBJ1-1	ASSLKGLLWSPNEAF
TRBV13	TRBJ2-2	ASSLGATGGSGELF
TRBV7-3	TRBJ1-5	ASSPTVDQPQH
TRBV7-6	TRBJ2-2	ASSPRLGAGTGELF
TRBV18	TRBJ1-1	ASSTTVTEAF
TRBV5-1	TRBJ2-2	ASSLGQGAWELF
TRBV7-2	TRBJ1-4	ASSKNGATNEKLF
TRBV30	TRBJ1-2	AWRNGGQGGGYT
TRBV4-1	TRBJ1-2	ASSQGGGIGGYT
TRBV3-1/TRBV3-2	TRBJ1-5	ASSADRVSQPQH
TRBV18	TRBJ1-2	ASSPGQGSPNYGYT
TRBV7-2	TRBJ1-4	ASSLRQGGKLF
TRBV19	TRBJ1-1	ASIPRVTGEVYTEAF
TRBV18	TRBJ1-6	ASSPTGNNSPLH
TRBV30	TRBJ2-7	AWRSRQGASYEQY
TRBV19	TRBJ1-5	ASRVMGAQPQH
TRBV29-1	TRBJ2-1	SAVAQGRTHNEQF
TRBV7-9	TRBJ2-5	ASSQNRVGGETQY
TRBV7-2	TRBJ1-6	ASSLGFRVSNSPLH
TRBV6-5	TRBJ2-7	ASSPQARGEQY
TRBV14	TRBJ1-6	ASSVRQGGLYNSPLH
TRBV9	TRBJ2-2	ASSRKSGPGLAGGGGELF
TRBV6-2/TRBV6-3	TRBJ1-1	ASSRRQGTNTEAF
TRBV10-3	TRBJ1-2	AISETGDYGYT
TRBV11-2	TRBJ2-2	ASSLGRILSPSPGELF
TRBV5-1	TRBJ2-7	ARVEWEQY
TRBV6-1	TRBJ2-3	ASSEVGSWRDTQY
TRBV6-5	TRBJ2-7	ASRTASHEQY
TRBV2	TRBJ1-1	ASGRQGAYGEAF
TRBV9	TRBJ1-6	ASSGPKPPLH
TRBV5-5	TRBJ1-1	ASSNPGQGFSEAF
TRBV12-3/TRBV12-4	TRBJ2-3	ASSFVFTDTQY
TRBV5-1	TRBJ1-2	ASSREIFSYGYT
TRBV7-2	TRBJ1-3	ASSLQGSGNTIY
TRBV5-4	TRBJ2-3	ASSPGTSGVTDTQY
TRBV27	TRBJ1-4	ASSGRNEKLF
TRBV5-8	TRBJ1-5	ASSISGTGVEPQH
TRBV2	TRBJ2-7	ASSQGQVLELQY
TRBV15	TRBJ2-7	ATRRGTQSGQGGGAYEQY
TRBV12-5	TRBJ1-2	ASGQREPGYT
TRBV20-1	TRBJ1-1	SALTGAGAF
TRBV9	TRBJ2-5	ASSVGTMRETQY
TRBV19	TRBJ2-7	ASSRSQAHEQY
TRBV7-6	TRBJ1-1	ASSFAGRGTEAF
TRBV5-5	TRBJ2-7	ASSLAGTTTTYEQY
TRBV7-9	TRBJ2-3	ASSLAPGGTSDTQY
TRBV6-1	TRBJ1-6	ASSDTGYSPLH
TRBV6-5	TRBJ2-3	ASSLWATGRTDTQY
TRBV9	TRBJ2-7	ASSPGLVVTPSYEQY
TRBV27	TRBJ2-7	ASSTRTGHSYEQY
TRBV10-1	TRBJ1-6	ASSVRLGRLNSPLH
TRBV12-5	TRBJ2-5	ASGFSGQETQY
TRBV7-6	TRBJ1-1	ASSLGTGGGGEAF
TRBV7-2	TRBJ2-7	ASSSSRGPYEQY
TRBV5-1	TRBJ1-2	ASSLGTGMNSGYT
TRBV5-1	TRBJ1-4	ASSFRTGVTSEKLF
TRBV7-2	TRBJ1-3	ASSSKPGISGNTIY